This TCR beta chain is from a study of OX40 agonist ivuxolimab in advanced cancers. Across the whole study: The diagnoses of dose-escalation patients were hepatocellular carcinoma, melanoma, renal cell or head and neck cancer. Overall study results and limits: Low clonal expansion, among the lowest seen, marked partial responders at 0.1-3.0 mg/kg.

Samples were taken at baseline and on day 1 of cycles 4 and 7. This clone has just a few counts. Its antigen is still unknown. TCRdb's copy holds only in-frame clones and misses some; the assay was immunoSEQ multiplex PCR. This repertoire shows fewer than 80,000 clones, 70% to 90% found once; its top ten account for 5% to 7%. Trimming took 3 bases from V and 3 from J, leaving 13 bases between them. The V gene's germline CDR1 is MDHEN and CDR2 SYDVKM. The CDR3 extends over 15 amino acids. The origin of this receptor is an adult with an advanced solid tumor such as melanoma, head and neck, liver or kidney cancer. The chain couples TRBV28 to TRBJ2-3; D is possibly TRBD2 (5 bases). The source was CD4+ or CD8+ T cells sorted from blood, collected in a trial of the OX40 agonist ivuxolimab. CDR3 bases: TGTGCCAGCAGTTTCCGAGGGAGTGGGACAGATACGCAGTATTTT. It is translated as CASSFRGSGTDTQYF.